These 19 T cell receptor beta chains were sequenced from one sample in a study of T cell repertoires in cytomegalovirus infection. TCRdb ran MiXCR on the reads and lists one entry per CDR3 protein. Of some 220,000 distinct CDR3 sequences listed, roughly 6.5% are singletons. The sample taken for sequencing was PBMCs. The receptors stem from a human donor in good health (CMV status not recorded). Some clones in this sample may be carry-over from other donors' samples.

In its sample, this clonotype was seen a few times. V is TRBV5-5 and J is TRBJ2-5, with TRBD1 matching over 9 bases. The V gene's germline CDR1 is SGHKS and CDR2 YYEKEE (reference sequence). This CDR3 has 16 amino acids. V dropped 4 bases and J dropped 4; count of bases not matched to a gene: 11. In nucleotides, the CDR3 is TGTGCCAGCAGCCCGGGGACAGGGCCCTTTGGAGAGACCCAGTACTTC. Protein: CASSPGTGPFGETQYF.

This clonotype appeared many times. J is TRBJ1-2 and V is TRBV4-3; D possibly corresponds to TRBD1 (6 bases). V lost 4 bases, J lost 4 bases, and 19 bases lay in between. Germline V lookup: CDR1 LGHNA, CDR2 YSLEER. This CDR3 region has 16 residues. The CDR3 here is CASSPGIRGVSYGYTF. The CDR3 coding sequence is TGCGCCAGCAGCCCCGGGATAAGGGGGGTAAGCTATGGCTACACCTTC.

This clonotype showed up many times. The chain has TRBV5-6 and TRBJ2-5, with TRBD2 matching 8 bases. This CDR3 has 13 residues. V lost 0 bases and J lost 5; bases outside the gene matches: 0. The germline CDR1 and CDR2 sequences are SGHDT and YYEEEE. The CDR3 region has the DNA TGTGCCAGCAGCTTGGAGCGGGGGGAGACCCAGTACTTC. Protein: CASSLERGETQYF.

There are many counts of this clonotype. The chain employs TRBV5-1 and TRBJ2-6; either TRBD1 or TRBD2 may supply D (5 bases each). The V end lost 3 bases, the J end lost 1 base, and 8 bases lay between the germline ends. This CDR3 is built from 15 residues. Germline V gives CDR1 SGHRS, CDR2 YFSETQ. The CDR3 reads CASSSEGSGANVLTF. The CDR3 region has the DNA TGCGCCAGCAGCTCCGAGGGGTCTGGGGCCAACGTCCTGACTTTC. Combining the CDR3 with reference TRBV5-1 and TRBJ2-6 gives the whole variable domain KAGVTQTPRYLIKTRGQQVTLSCSPISGHRSVSWYQQTPGQGLQFLFEYFSETQRNKGNFPGRFSGRQFSNSRSEMNVSTLELGDSALYLCASSSEGSGANVLTFGAGSRLTVL.

This clonotype showed up many times. The rearrangement links TRBV20-1 to TRBJ2-3; TRBD2 might be the D (7 bases). Between the trimmed V and J ends, which lost 3 bases and 4 bases, there was a span of 14 bases. CDR1 and CDR2 from the germline V gene are DFQATT and SNEGSKA (reference sequence). This CDR3 has 14 residues. CDR3 nucleotides: TGCAGTGCTAGGGGGGGGCGGGGCGCAGATACGCAGTATTTT. Protein product: CSARGGRGADTQYF.

This clonotype was counted ten times or more. The chain employs TRBV7-2 and TRBJ1-2, with 8 nucleotides matching TRBD1. Germline CDR1 and CDR2: SGHTA and FQGNSA. The junction had 5 bases not matched to a gene; V was cut back by 5 bases and J by 6 bases. This CDR3 contains 13 residues. CDR3 DNA sequence: TGTGCCAGCAGCCTTAAACAGGGGGATGGCTACACCTTC. Its protein product is CASSLKQGDGYTF.

This clonotype came up a few times. The CDR3 here is CASSFFGYEQYF. The CDR3 nucleotides are TGTGCCAGCAGTTTTTTTGGCTACGAGCAGTACTTC. The chain recombines TRBV12-3 or TRBV12-4 with TRBJ2-7; D is unresolved. The CDR3 length is 12 residues. V was cut by 3 bases and J by 3 bases, with 6 bases left in between.

This clonotype came up many times. The chain recombines TRBV18 with TRBJ1-2; 9 nucleotides match TRBD1. The CDR3 has 17 residues. The trim removed 1 base at V and 6 bases at J, leaving 12 bases unmatched. Germline lookup yields CDR1 KGHSH and CDR2 LQKENI. For the CDR3, the DNA is TGTGCCAGCTCACCACAGATAACAGGGGGCGCCAAGGATGGCTACACCTTC. This encodes CASSPQITGGAKDGYTF.

This clonotype was seen a handful of times. J is TRBJ2-6 and V is TRBV28; 10 nucleotides match TRBD1. The junction had 28 bases not matched to a gene; V was cut back by 6 bases and J by 11 bases. This CDR3 is built from 21 residues. In germline, CDR1 is MDHEN, CDR2 SYDVKM. The CDR3 region is CASRIKTPVTFRDRGLDVLTF. The CDR3, as DNA: TGTGCCAGCAGAATAAAAACCCCCGTTACTTTCCGGGACAGGGGTTTGGACGTCCTGACTTTC.

At least ten counts were recorded for this clonotype. This chain joins TRBV24-1 and TRBJ2-1; tentative D call: TRBD2 (5 bases). The CDR3 has 13 amino acids. The V gene lost 1 base and the J gene lost 7 bases, with 7 bases spanning the gap. Per germline, CDR1 KGHDR and CDR2 SFDVKD. The chain's CDR3 is CATSDFGGNEQFF. As DNA, the CDR3 is TGTGCCACCAGTGATTTTGGAGGAAATGAGCAGTTCTTC.

This clonotype occurred many times. V and J are TRBV7-2 and TRBJ2-1; D might be TRBD2 (7 bases). The germline V gene encodes CDR1 SGHTA and CDR2 FQGNSA. CDR3 length: 14 residues. V shed 6 bases and J shed 5 bases, with 14 bases lying between them. The CDR3 spells CASRKWGGHNEQFF. The CDR3 DNA is TGTGCCAGCAGAAAATGGGGGGGGCACAATGAGCAGTTCTTC. Drawing the rest from reference TRBV7-2 and TRBJ2-1, the complete variable domain is GAGVSQSPSNKVTEKGKDVELRCDPISGHTALYWYRQSLGQGLEFLIYFQGNSAPDKSGLPSDRFSAERTGGSVSTLTIQRTQQEDSAVYLCASRKWGGHNEQFFGPGTRLTVL.

The sample holds many counts of this clonotype. CDR3 residues: CASSLDRTYGYTF. The DNA for the CDR3 is TGTGCCAGCAGCCTGGACAGGACTTATGGCTACACCTTC. The rearrangement joins TRBV7-2 to TRBJ1-2; 7 bases align to TRBD1. The CDR3 is 13 amino acids. The germline CDR1 and CDR2 sequences are SGHTA and FQGNSA. V lost 5 bases, J lost 5 bases, and 5 bases stayed unmatched.

This clonotype turned up a few times. The chain carries TRBV30 and TRBJ1-5, with 8 positions matching TRBD1. The CDR3 is 16 amino acids. CDR1 and CDR2 (germline): GTSNPN, SVGIG (reference sequence). The trim removed 0 bases at V and 6 bases at J, leaving 10 bases unmatched. The CDR3 DNA reads TGTGCCTGGAGTGTACGGGGACAGGCCTTCGGTCAGCCCCAGCATTTT. Translation gives CAWSVRGQAFGQPQHF.

The rearrangement joins TRBV19 to TRBJ2-5; no clear D gene. This CDR3 spans 13 amino acids. Trimming removed 4 bases at V and 7 bases at J, with 13 bases between. The V gene's germline CDR1 is LNHDA and CDR2 SQIVND (reference sequence). CDR3 sequence reads: CASSNDHWGTQYF. Here the CDR3 DNA reads TGTGCCAGTAGTAACGACCACTGGGGGACCCAGTACTTC.

This clonotype appeared many times. This chain connects TRBV27 to TRBJ2-6; 7 positions match TRBD1. CDR1 is MNHEY and CDR2 is SMNVEV in the germline V gene (reference sequence). The V and J ends lost 6 bases and 3 bases, in that order; junction bases with no gene match: 5. CDR3 length: 15 residues. The CDR3 nucleotides are TGTGCCAGCAGAGAGGGGGCGAGTGGGGCCAACGTCCTGACTTTC. It codes for CASREGASGANVLTF.

This clonotype was recorded at least ten times. The chain combines TRBV6-1 with TRBJ2-5; TRBD1 or TRBD2 may be the D gene (5 bases each). Germline V lookup: CDR1 MNHNS, CDR2 SASEGT. This CDR3 is 15 amino acids long. V was cut by 5 bases and J by 2 bases, with 15 bases left in between. The CDR3 coding sequence is TGTGCCAGCAGTTATGCCGGGACCGGGCAAGAGACCCAGTACTTC. Protein: CASSYAGTGQETQYF.

The V call is TRBV12-3 or TRBV12-4, the J call TRBJ2-1, with TRBD1 matching over 7 bases. V lost 5 bases and J lost 4; bases outside the gene matches: 8. The CDR3 sequence is 15 residues long. CDR3 nucleotides: TGTGCCAGCAGTAAATACGGGACAGCGTACAATGAGCAGTTCTTC. It specifies CASSKYGTAYNEQFF.

CDR3 in amino acids: CASRELNTGELFF. The CDR3 DNA reads as TGTGCCTCCAGGGAACTTAACACCGGGGAGCTGTTTTTT. The V and J genes are TRBV2 and TRBJ2-2, with D tentatively TRBD1 (5 bases). This CDR3 spans 13 amino acids. CDR1 is SNHLY and CDR2 is FYNNEI in the germline V gene. Trimming removed 11 bases at V and 2 bases at J, with 12 bases between. The full variable domain, rest sourced from reference TRBV2 and TRBJ2-2, is EPEVTQTPSHQVTQMGQEVILRCVPISNHLYFYWYRQILGQKVEFLVSFYNNEISEKSEIFDDQFSVERPDGSNFTLKIRSTKLEDSAMYFCASRELNTGELFFGEGSRLTVL.

The V gene is TRBV7-9, the J gene TRBJ1-4, with TRBD1 matching 10 bases. The CDR3 loop spans 15 amino acids. Germline CDR1 is SEHNR and CDR2 is FQNEAQ (reference sequence). The V segment lost 4 bases and the J segment 8 bases; nucleotides outside the gene matches: 7. CDR3: CASSSRQGAYEKLFF. In DNA form, the CDR3 reads TGTGCCAGCAGCTCGAGACAGGGGGCTTACGAAAAACTGTTTTTT.